This T cell receptor (beta chain) was sequenced during a study of blood T cell repertoires in COVID-19 (TCRdb year 2020). In terms of the full investigation: The collaborator samples originated in the United States, Italy and Spain and spanned the acute and convalescent phases of COVID-19. Subjects who had been exposed to COVID-19, were actively infected with it, or had recovered from it provided the deeply sampled blood TCRbeta repertoires that made up the dataset. Samples were obtained from the ongoing ImmuneRACE study (first 160 participants) and from over a thousand subjects provided by 6 global collaborators. The material from the prospective study consisted of cDNA or gDNA derived from T cells, B-cell-depleted T cells, or PBMCs. A de-identified subject ID, COVID-19 status, age in years and sex were almost always included in the sample metadata. Where HLA class I and class II types were available, the types were taken from metadata supplied by the sample provider, not from assay-based typing. The repertoires were released in a freely available public database meant as a resource for research on the immune response to SARS-CoV-2. Overall results and qualifications from the work: The amount of clinical and demographic metadata varied by source and participant and was provided uncurated.

Each collaborating institution followed its own protocols to collect whole blood in K2EDTA tubes. For TCRbeta analysis, collaborator samples were shipped as frozen whole blood, as isolated PBMCs, or as DNA extracted from either sample type. From a lookup of the germline V gene (reference sequence), CDR1 and CDR2 are SGHNT and YYREEE. V lost 4 bases and J lost 8 bases; the stretch between them is 18 bases long. The CDR3 has 15 amino acids, counting the end cysteine and phenylalanine. Only the CDR3 DNA is retained, 45 bases long and in frame from the first base. TCRbeta CDR3 regions were amplified from genomic DNA by means of the immunoSEQ Assay, a bias-controlled multiplex PCR. Regarding the original processing steps: Within the assay, amplification of reference gene primers was used to estimate how many nucleated cells each sample contained. Sequence reads were collapsed and filtered to measure the absolute abundance of every unique TCRbeta CDR3 rearrangement. For each sample, productive Simpson clonality was calculated by taking the square root of Simpson's diversity index across productive rearrangements. Entries here come from immuneACCESS through TCRdb and include only in-frame sequences with V and J called. Some clones fail to appear in such tables; in the studies checked, an unresolved V gene covers under half of the shortfall, and the cause of the remainder is unknown. For V, J and clone size, that table is used; D and trimming come from the DNA. This sample comprises approximately 48,000 clones, approximately 85% of them detected only once. The top ten hold almost 6.5% of the sample.

As to this clone: Its antigen specificity is not known. No base quality information exists; no much larger clone differs at one position.

The chain couples TRBV5-4 to TRBJ1-4, with the D gene too uncertain to name. The sequenced sample consisted of peripheral blood. This TCR derives from a man between 60 and 75 years old with acute or convalescent COVID-19. The DNA is TGTGCCAGCAGCGAAGGAGGTGCTAAAGAGGAAAAACTGTTTTTT. Its protein reads: CASSEGGAKEEKLFF.